One sample yielded the 22 T cell receptor beta chains listed below, sequenced in a study of CD8 T cells in Susac syndrome. It was with random hexamers that 0.5 to 1 ug RNA was reverse transcribed. TCRdb re-called the immunoSEQ multiplex PCR reads through MiXCR, storing one row per CDR3 protein. The sample records 180,000 or so distinct CDR3 sequences, 90% to 95% being singletons. The material sequenced was CD4+ T cells from PBMCs. The receptors were sampled from a human donor in good health.

The genes are TRBV12-3 or TRBV12-4 and TRBJ2-3; D uncertain. There are 14 residues in the CDR3. V was shortened by 1 base and J by 2 bases, with 7 bases between the two germline ends. This CDR3 reads CASSLGLHTDTQYF. CDR3 nucleotides: TGTGCCAGCAGTTTAGGACTCCACACAGATACGCAGTATTTT.

The chain is built from TRBV20-1 and TRBJ2-7; 8 nucleotides match TRBD1. Germline V gene sequence: CDR1 DFQATT, CDR2 SNEGSKA (reference sequence). With V trimmed by 5 bases and J by 5 bases, 14 bases remained unmatched. CDR3 length: 15 residues. The CDR3 sequence is CSAGAKGQGVNEQYF. The DNA of the CDR3 is TGCAGTGCTGGGGCGAAAGGACAGGGAGTCAACGAGCAGTACTTC.

This clonotype has just one count. This chain connects TRBV2 to TRBJ2-7; possibly TRBD2 for D (5 bases). Trimming took 1 base from V and 2 from J, leaving 15 bases between them. Germline CDR1 reads SNHLY; CDR2 reads FYNNEI. The CDR3 totals 16 residues. The CDR3 loop is CASSEERASGTYEQYF. Written as DNA, the CDR3 is TGTGCCAGCAGTGAAGAACGGGCGTCGGGGACCTACGAGCAGTACTTC.

The V gene is TRBV7-2, the J gene TRBJ1-1; TRBD1 matches at 8 bases. The ends lost 5 bases at V and 4 bases at J; junction bases unmatched: 6. This CDR3 spans 14 amino acids. From germline, CDR1 is SGHTA and CDR2 FQGNSA. The CDR3 DNA follows: TGTGCCAGCAGCCCTAGACAGGGGAGCACTGAAGCTTTCTTT. Protein: CASSPRQGSTEAFF.

Concerning this clonotype itself: Compared with germline, one end of the junction differs, possibly owing to a read error. V is TRBV2 and J is TRBJ2-5; D possibly matches TRBD1 or TRBD2 (5 bases each). The germline gives CDR1 SNHLY, CDR2 FYNNEI. This CDR3 spans 12 amino acids. CDR3 in DNA: TGTGCCAGCAGTGCCGATAGGGGTCGGACTCACTTC. Amino acids: CASSADRGRTHF.

V usage is TRBV20-1 and J usage is TRBJ1-5; possibly TRBD1 for D (6 bases). Trimming shortened V by 0 bases and J by 7 bases, and 13 bases separated the two germline ends. The CDR3 is 14 amino acids. Looked up from germline, CDR1 is DFQATT and CDR2 is SNEGSKA (reference sequence). The CDR3 DNA follows: TGCAGTGCTAGAGATCTGAGGGGGTTCCAGCCCCAGCATTTT. It codes for CSARDLRGFQPQHF.

The rearrangement links TRBV4-2 to TRBJ1-3; 8 bases fit TRBD1. The CDR3 is made up of 16 amino acids. V was clipped by 6 bases and J by 0 bases; unmatched bases: 7. CDR1 is LGHNA, CDR2 YNFKEQ, per germline. In DNA, the CDR3 is TGTGCCAGCAGGCACGACGGACAGGGCTCTGGAAACACCATATATTTT. Residues: CASRHDGQGSGNTIYF.

The V call is TRBV23-1, the J call TRBJ1-4; D gene uncertain. TRBV23-1 is designated an ORF whose function remains uncertain. V lost 2 bases and J lost 0, with 16 bases in between. This CDR3 has 18 residues. The chain's CDR3 is CASSQVIRFVATNEKLFF. Here the CDR3 DNA reads TGCGCCAGCAGTCAAGTCATCCGTTTTGTTGCAACTAATGAAAAACTGTTTTTT.

The chain has TRBV4-3 and TRBJ2-3; 9 bases match TRBD2. From germline, CDR1 is LGHNA and CDR2 YSLEER. The CDR3 extends over 14 amino acids. V gave up 3 bases and J gave up 8 bases; unmatched junction bases: 6. The CDR3 DNA is TGCGCCAGCAGCCAGGTTCCGGGACTAGCTACGCAGTATTTT. Protein product: CASSQVPGLATQYF.

J is TRBJ2-5 and V is TRBV6-5; D might be TRBD1 (6 bases). The DNA end is more similar to TRBJ2-7, so the J call may be wrong. Germline CDR1 reads MNHEY; CDR2 reads SVGAGI. This CDR3 has 14 amino acids. The CDR3 here is CASRLPGVPYEQYF. CDR3 nucleotides: TGTGCCAGCAGGTTACCAGGGGTCCCCTACGAGCAGTACTTC.

This clonotype was detected only once. V is TRBV5-1 and J is TRBJ2-7; D might be TRBD2 (6 bases). Trimming stripped 4 bases from V and 5 bases from J, with 19 bases between. This CDR3 spans 15 amino acids. CDR1 is SGHRS, CDR2 YFSETQ, per germline. This chain's CDR3 is CASSRGTALLDEQYF. The CDR3, as DNA: TGCGCCAGCAGCCGCGGGACTGCCCTCCTGGACGAGCAGTACTTC. Together with reference TRBV5-1 and TRBJ2-7, the CDR3 gives the full variable domain: KAGVTQTPRYLIKTRGQQVTLSCSPISGHRSVSWYQQTPGQGLQFLFEYFSETQRNKGNFPGRFSGRQFSNSRSEMNVSTLELGDSALYLCASSRGTALLDEQYFGPGTRLTVT.

The J gene is TRBJ2-5, the V gene TRBV4-3; 11 bases match TRBD1. Germline CDR1 and CDR2: LGHNA and YSLEER. V lost 0 bases to trimming and J lost 5 bases; unmatched junction nucleotides: 8. The CDR3 totals 17 residues. CDR3 sequence (DNA): TGCGCCAGCAGCCAAGATGCGTCGGACAGGGGGCGTGAGACCCAGTACTTC. Translated, it gives CASSQDASDRGRETQYF.

The gene calls are TRBV5-6 and TRBJ2-1; 7 positions match TRBD1. Per germline, CDR1 SGHDT and CDR2 YYEEEE. V shed 2 bases and J 0 bases; nucleotides not matched to a gene: 5. CDR3 length: 16 amino acids. The CDR3 spells CASSFERQGSYNEQFF. The CDR3 DNA is TGTGCCAGCAGCTTTGAAAGACAGGGCTCCTACAATGAGCAGTTCTTC.

The chain couples TRBV18 to TRBJ2-3; TRBD1 matches at 8 bases. Germline values: CDR1 KGHSH, CDR2 LQKENI. Trimming at V came to 6 bases and at J to 4 bases, leaving 12 bases not matched to a gene. The CDR3 is 16 amino acids. CDR3 amino acids: CASSKGGTGLSDTQYF. The DNA for the CDR3 is TGTGCCAGCTCCAAGGGTGGGACAGGACTATCAGATACGCAGTATTTT. The variable domain in full, with the rest retrieved from reference TRBV18 and TRBJ2-3, is NAGVMQNPRHLVRRRGQEARLRCSPMKGHSHVYWYRQLPEEGLKFMVYLQKENIIDESGMPKERFSAEFPKEGPSILRIQQVVRGDSAAYFCASSKGGTGLSDTQYFGPGTRLTVL.

This clonotype is a singleton in its sample. The genes are TRBV30 and TRBJ2-7; D is uncertain. There are 13 residues in the CDR3. V lost 1 base and J lost 6, with 13 bases in between. The germline gives CDR1 GTSNPN, CDR2 SVGIG (reference sequence). The CDR3 DNA reads as TGTGCCTGGAGTGCCCAGCCCCCAGTCGAGCAGTACTTC. It is translated as CAWSAQPPVEQYF.

In DNA, the CDR3 is TGCGCCAGCAGCTTGGAGATAGGGGGCCCCACCTTC. This codes for CASSLEIGGPTF. V gene TRBV5-1 combines with J gene TRBJ1-2, with 7 bases identical to TRBD1. Trimming cost V 0 bases and J 13 bases; bases outside gene matches: 6. CDR3 length equals 12 residues. Germline assignment: CDR1 SGHRS and CDR2 YFSETQ. Complete variable domain (other parts from reference TRBV5-1 and TRBJ1-2): KAGVTQTPRYLIKTRGQQVTLSCSPISGHRSVSWYQQTPGQGLQFLFEYFSETQRNKGNFPGRFSGRQFSNSRSEMNVSTLELGDSALYLCASSLEIGGPTFGSGTRLTVV.

This sequence joins TRBV20-1 and TRBJ2-3; 8 positions match TRBD1. Germline V gene lookup returns CDR1 DFQATT and CDR2 SNEGSKA (reference sequence). V was pared by 1 base and J by 2 bases, with 11 bases of the junction left unmatched. The CDR3 consists of 17 residues. CDR3 bases: TGCAGTGCTAGAGTCCCGCTAGGACAGGGTGACACAGATACGCAGTATTTT. As protein: CSARVPLGQGDTDTQYF.

The chain uses TRBV7-2 and TRBJ1-5; unclear D gene. Germline V gene sequence: CDR1 SGHTA, CDR2 FQGNSA. V lost 0 bases to trimming and J lost 3 bases, with 6 bases between them. The CDR3 extends over 14 amino acids. CDR3 DNA sequence: TGTGCCAGCAGCTTAGCGGGCAACAATCAGCCCCAGCATTTT. Amino acids: CASSLAGNNQPQHF.

The chain has TRBV12-3 or TRBV12-4 and TRBJ2-5; D unresolved. CDR3 length: 14 residues. The ends were cut back, 4 bases at V and 2 bases at J, with 11 bases in the middle. CDR3 region: CASSSRLDQETQYF. The CDR3 bases are TGTGCCAGCAGTTCTCGATTAGATCAAGAGACCCAGTACTTC.

The V gene is TRBV6-6, the J gene TRBJ2-3, with TRBD2 matching 10 bases. Germline V gene data show CDR1 as MNHNY and CDR2 as SVGAGI (reference sequence). CDR3 length: 14 amino acids. The trim removed 11 bases at V and 1 base at J, leaving 6 bases unmatched. The DNA for the CDR3 is TGTGCCGCGTCCGGGACTAGCGGCACAGATACGCAGTATTTT. Its protein is CAASGTSGTDTQYF.

The chain uses TRBV3-1 and TRBJ2-3; maybe TRBD2 (5 bases). Per germline, CDR1 LGHDT and CDR2 YNNKEL (reference sequence). V was clipped by 1 base and J by 5 bases, with 10 bases between them. The CDR3 length is 14 residues. CDR3 coding DNA: TGTGCCAGCAGCCAAGTCGACGGGGAAGATACGCAGTATTTT. Residues: CASSQVDGEDTQYF.

This chain joins TRBV14 and TRBJ1-1, with D uncertain. The CDR3 sequence is 13 residues long. CDR1 is SGHDN, CDR2 FVKESK, per germline. Deletions cut 3 bases from V and 5 bases from J, with 10 bases between. The CDR3 coding sequence is TGTGCCAGCAGCCAGTGGGGTTGGACTGAAGCTTTCTTT. Translation: CASSQWGWTEAFF.